The clone carrying this TCR beta chain has at least ten counts. Its antigen is not known. The data stem from a study of T cells in Graves' hyperthyroidism and ophthalmopathy. Study context: The authors collected peripheral blood at initial diagnosis, before any treatment.

Findings of the study overall: Ophthalmopathy stood apart from stable hyperthyroidism in a 13 V-J model.

This CDR3 comprises 15 residues. V was shortened by 3 bases and J by 3 bases, with 14 bases between the two germline ends. Germline assignment: CDR1 SGHAT and CDR2 FQNNGV. RNA transcripts yielded amplified TCR beta CDR3 regions. A first-round RT-PCR of the TCR CDR3 used the HTBI primer set. TCRdb re-derived calls from the multiplex PCR reads in MiXCR, one entry per CDR3 protein. The table shows fewer than 550,000 distinct CDR3 sequences, with approximately 15% occurring only once. Those patients with uncontrolled infection, other autoimmune disease, pregnancy or lactation were excluded. The receptor comes from a young woman with Graves' hyperthyroidism. The genes are TRBV11-2 and TRBJ1-1; D uncertain. Sequencing was performed on blood. The CDR3 DNA follows: TGTGCCAGCAGCTTGGTCTCCAGGTGGGACACTGAAGCTTTCTTT. This sequence encodes CASSLVSRWDTEAFF.